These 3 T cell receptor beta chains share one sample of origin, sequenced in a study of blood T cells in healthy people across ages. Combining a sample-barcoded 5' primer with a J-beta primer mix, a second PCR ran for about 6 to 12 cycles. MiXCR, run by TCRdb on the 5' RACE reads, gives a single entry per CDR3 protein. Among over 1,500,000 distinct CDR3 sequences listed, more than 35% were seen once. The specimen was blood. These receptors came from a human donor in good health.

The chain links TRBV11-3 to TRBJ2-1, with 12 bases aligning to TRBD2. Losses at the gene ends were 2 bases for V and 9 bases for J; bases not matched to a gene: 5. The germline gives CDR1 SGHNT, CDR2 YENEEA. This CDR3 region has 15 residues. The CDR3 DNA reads TGTGCCAGCAGCTTATCTAGCGGGGGGGCAAGTGAGCAGTTCTTC. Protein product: CASSLSSGGASEQFF.

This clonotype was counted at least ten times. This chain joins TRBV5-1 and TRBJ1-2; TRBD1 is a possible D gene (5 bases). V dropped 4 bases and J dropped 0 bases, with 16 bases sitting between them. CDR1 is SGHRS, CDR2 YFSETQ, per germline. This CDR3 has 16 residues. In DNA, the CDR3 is TGCGCCAGCAGCGATGGAATAGGGGCTGCTAACTATGGCTACACCTTC. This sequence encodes CASSDGIGAANYGYTF. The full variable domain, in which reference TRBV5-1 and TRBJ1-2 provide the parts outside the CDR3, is KAGVTQTPRYLIKTRGQQVTLSCSPISGHRSVSWYQQTPGQGLQFLFEYFSETQRNKGNFPGRFSGRQFSNSRSEMNVSTLELGDSALYLCASSDGIGAANYGYTFGSGTRLTVV.

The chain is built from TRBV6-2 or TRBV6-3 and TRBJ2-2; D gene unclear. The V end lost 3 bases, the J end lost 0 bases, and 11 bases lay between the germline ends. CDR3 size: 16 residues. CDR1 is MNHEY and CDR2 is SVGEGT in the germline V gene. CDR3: CASSYVAASNTGELFF. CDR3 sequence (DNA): TGTGCCAGCAGTTATGTGGCGGCTTCGAACACCGGGGAGCTGTTTTTT.